The 27 T cell receptor beta chains presented below share a single source sample, sequenced in a study of blood T cell repertoires in COVID-19. The table came from immunoSEQ multiplex PCR; TCRdb's copy has only in-frame clones and leaves some out. The table has roughly 170,000 clones, roughly 79% seen once. Material: peripheral blood. The receptors originated from a woman in her seventies with acute or convalescent COVID-19.

This chain uses TRBV7-2 with TRBJ2-7; possible D gene TRBD2, 6 bases. Germline values: CDR1 SGHTA, CDR2 FQGNSA. V gave up 1 base and J gave up 3 bases, with 19 bases separating them. CDR3 size: 17 residues. CDR3 sequence: CASSLVRGTLNIYEQYF. Here the CDR3 DNA reads TGTGCCAGCAGCTTAGTGCGCGGGACCCTCAATATCTACGAGCAGTACTTC.

V usage is TRBV27 and J usage is TRBJ2-1; no clear D. CDR1 and CDR2 from the germline V gene are MNHEY and SMNVEV (reference sequence). Trimming took 4 bases from V and 1 from J, leaving 11 bases between them. This CDR3 contains 15 residues. The CDR3 loop reads CASSWAGDSYNEQFF. The CDR3 DNA reads as TGTGCCAGCAGTTGGGCAGGTGATTCCTACAATGAGCAGTTCTTC.

The rearrangement uses TRBV27 and TRBJ1-1; maybe TRBD1 (5 bases). This CDR3 has 12 residues. V lost 1 base and J lost 8, with 8 bases in between. Germline assignment: CDR1 MNHEY and CDR2 SMNVEV (reference sequence). CDR3 nucleotide sequence: TGTGCCAGCAGTTTATTCGGGGGGGAAGCTTTCTTT. Translating gives CASSLFGGEAFF.

CDR3 bases: TGTGCCAGCAGCCGCGACTTGAGCTCCTACAATGAGCAGTTCTTC. Translated, it gives CASSRDLSSYNEQFF. The chain employs TRBV5-4 and TRBJ2-1; D call uncertain. The germline CDR1 and CDR2 sequences are SGHNT and YYREEE (reference sequence). Trimming pared 4 bases from V and 0 bases from J, leaving 11 bases between. The CDR3 is 15 amino acids.

The sample holds one count of this clone. The V gene is TRBV5-6, the J gene TRBJ2-7; 7 nucleotides match TRBD2. Germline V gives CDR1 SGHDT, CDR2 YYEEEE. V was clipped by 4 bases and J by 6 bases; unmatched bases: 19. The CDR3 is 17 amino acids. CDR3 nucleotide sequence: TGTGCCAGCAGCCGCTCCGGGGCGGGCGCGGGAGTAGGCGAGCAGTACTTC. This encodes CASSRSGAGAGVGEQYF.

The chain has TRBV4-2 and TRBJ2-3, with a weak D call TRBD1 (5 bases). The CDR3 has 15 residues. The germline V and J ends were trimmed by 2 bases and 3 bases, with 12 bases remaining between them. Germline lookup yields CDR1 LGHNA and CDR2 YNFKEQ. DNA for the CDR3: TGTGCCAGCAGCCAATTTAGGACAACTACAGATACGCAGTATTTT. It is translated as CASSQFRTTTDTQYF.

This chain links TRBV5-1 with TRBJ2-2, with D possibly being TRBD1 (6 bases). The CDR3 has 15 residues. The germline V gene has CDR1 SGHRS and CDR2 YFSETQ. Trimming removed 4 bases from V and 6 bases from J, with 16 bases in between. The DNA for the CDR3 is TGCGCCAGCAGCCCACTACAGGGTTGGTCCGGGGAGCTGTTTTTT. Protein product: CASSPLQGWSGELFF. Variable domain in full (rest from reference TRBV5-1 and TRBJ2-2): KAGVTQTPRYLIKTRGQQVTLSCSPISGHRSVSWYQQTPGQGLQFLFEYFSETQRNKGNFPGRFSGRQFSNSRSEMNVSTLELGDSALYLCASSPLQGWSGELFFGEGSRLTVL.

The chain links TRBV6-6 to TRBJ2-7, with D perhaps matching TRBD1 (6 bases). CDR3 size: 14 residues. Germline CDR1 reads MNHNY; CDR2 reads SVGAGI (reference sequence). Between the trimmed V and J ends, which lost 6 bases and 3 bases, there was a span of 15 bases. In DNA form, the CDR3 reads TGTGCCAGCAGGGCTCTGGACAGACTCTACGAGCAGTACTTC. This gives the protein CASRALDRLYEQYF.

This clone was picked up one time. V and J are TRBV3-1 (or the pseudogene TRBV3-2) and TRBJ2-1; 13 bases agree with TRBD2. Germline assignment: CDR1 LGHDT and CDR2 YNNKEL (reference sequence). The CDR3 runs 20 residues. The V segment lost 1 base and the J segment 5 bases; nucleotides outside the gene matches: 14. The CDR3 DNA follows: TGTGCCAGCAGCCAAGGGTGGGGACGTCCCGGGACTAGCGGGAACAATGAGCAGTTCTTC. This translates into CASSQGWGRPGTSGNNEQFF.

J is TRBJ2-1 and V is TRBV2; 12 nucleotides align to TRBD2. V lost 6 bases to trimming and J lost 9 bases; unmatched junction nucleotides: 9. The CDR3 loop spans 15 amino acids. CDR1 and CDR2 (germline): SNHLY, FYNNEI. DNA for the CDR3: TGTGCCAGCAGCCGACTAGCGGGAGAAGTCGGTGAGCAGTTCTTC. It codes for CASSRLAGEVGEQFF. The full variable domain, its missing parts supplied by reference TRBV2 and TRBJ2-1, is EPEVTQTPSHQVTQMGQEVILRCVPISNHLYFYWYRQILGQKVEFLVSFYNNEISEKSEIFDDQFSVERPDGSNFTLKIRSTKLEDSAMYFCASSRLAGEVGEQFFGPGTRLTVL.

This clone came up a few times. The V gene is TRBV24-1, the J gene TRBJ2-2, with a tentative D call TRBD2 (5 bases). Germline V gene sequence: CDR1 KGHDR, CDR2 SFDVKD. The CDR3 totals 14 residues. The V end lost 12 bases, the J end lost 0 bases, and 13 bases lay between the germline ends. The CDR3 is CASGSASNTGELFF. The CDR3 DNA sequence: TGTGCCTCGGGTAGCGCTTCGAACACCGGGGAGCTGTTTTTT.

The chain links TRBV11-2 to TRBJ2-1, with 10 bases aligning to TRBD2. The germline V gene has CDR1 SGHAT and CDR2 FQNNGV. Unmatched junction bases numbered 11, after V lost 2 bases and J lost 4 bases. The CDR3 spans 18 residues. The CDR3, as DNA: TGTGCCAGCAGCTTAAGGGCTCTAGCGGGAGATCGGTACAATGAGCAGTTCTTC. Amino acids: CASSLRALAGDRYNEQFF.

This clone was recorded a few times. The gene calls are TRBV5-1 and TRBJ2-3, with 7 bases lining up with TRBD2. The CDR3 has 14 residues. With 4 bases clipped from V and 3 bases from J, the junction kept 5 bases outside the gene matches. In germline, CDR1 is SGHRS, CDR2 YFSETQ. DNA of the CDR3: TGCGCCAGCAGCGGCGGGAGTGTAACAGATACGCAGTATTTT. Translation: CASSGGSVTDTQYF.

V usage is TRBV7-2 and J usage is TRBJ1-1; TRBD1 might be the D (6 bases). CDR1 is SGHTA and CDR2 is FQGNSA in the germline V gene. The CDR3 runs 13 residues. V shed 4 bases and J shed 3 bases, with 9 bases lying between them. The CDR3: CASSSGVHTEAFF. The DNA for the CDR3 is TGTGCCAGCAGCTCAGGGGTTCACACTGAAGCTTTCTTT.

The chain is built from TRBV24-1 and TRBJ2-1; 12 bases agree with TRBD2. Germline CDR1 and CDR2: KGHDR and SFDVKD. The V and J ends lost 4 bases and 7 bases, in that order; junction bases with no gene match: 7. The CDR3 has 16 residues. CDR3 amino acids: CATSDPGLAGYNEQFF. Here the CDR3 DNA reads TGTGCCACCAGTGACCCGGGACTAGCGGGTTATAATGAGCAGTTCTTC.

This chain uses TRBV3-1 (or the pseudogene TRBV3-2) with TRBJ2-7, with 11 bases matching TRBD2. V gave up 4 bases and J gave up 3 bases; unmatched junction bases: 2. CDR3 length: 14 amino acids. CDR1 and CDR2 from the germline V gene are LGHDT and YNNKEL (reference sequence). This CDR3 reads CASSLLAGGYEQYF. The CDR3 DNA is TGTGCCAGCAGCCTGCTAGCGGGAGGCTACGAGCAGTACTTC.

The J gene is TRBJ2-4, the V gene TRBV2; D gene unclear. This CDR3 has 13 amino acids. CDR1 is SNHLY and CDR2 is FYNNEI in the germline V gene. Deletions cut 4 bases from V and 6 bases from J, with 10 bases between. The CDR3 DNA reads as TGTGCCAGCAGTGTTTCCAATTCAAACATTCAGTACTTC. This codes for CASSVSNSNIQYF.

V gene TRBV12-3 or TRBV12-4 combines with J gene TRBJ1-2; D is possibly TRBD1 (6 bases). The CDR3 is 12 amino acids. Trimming took 7 bases from V and 6 from J, leaving 12 bases between them. CDR3 protein: CASTRGADGYTF. CDR3 coding DNA: TGTGCCAGCACCCGGGGGGCGGATGGCTACACCTTC.

The chain carries TRBV7-9 and TRBJ2-1, with 10 bases that match TRBD2. V was clipped by 5 bases and J by 4 bases; unmatched bases: 11. CDR3 length equals 17 residues. Per the germline V gene, CDR1 is SEHNR and CDR2 is FQNEAQ (reference sequence). The CDR3 coding sequence is TGTGCCAGCAGCCCCAACTCCGGGACTAGCGCATACAATGAGCAGTTCTTC. Its translation is CASSPNSGTSAYNEQFF.

The rearrangement links TRBV30 to TRBJ1-1; 8 bases agree with TRBD1. After removal of 4 bases from V and 8 bases from J, the junction contained 9 bases not matched to a gene. The germline V gene has CDR1 GTSNPN and CDR2 SVGIG (reference sequence). This CDR3 has 13 amino acids. The CDR3 loop reads CAWMRQGASEAFF. The CDR3 coding sequence is TGTGCCTGGATGAGGCAGGGGGCCTCGGAAGCTTTCTTT. The full variable domain, rest sourced from reference TRBV30 and TRBJ1-1, is SQTIHQWPATLVQPVGSPLSLECTVEGTSNPNLYWYRQAAGRGLQLLFYSVGIGQISSEVPQNLSASRPQDRQFILSSKKLLLSDSGFYLCAWMRQGASEAFFGQGTRLTVV.

The chain couples TRBV3-1 (or the pseudogene TRBV3-2) to TRBJ1-1; 8 bases match TRBD1. The ends lost 5 bases at V and 8 bases at J; junction bases unmatched: 7. This CDR3 comprises 13 residues. Germline V gene lookup returns CDR1 LGHDT and CDR2 YNNKEL (reference sequence). CDR3 in amino acids: CASSNGRQGEAFF. For the CDR3, the DNA is TGTGCCAGCAGCAATGGGCGACAGGGGGAAGCTTTCTTT.

This clone was detected a few times. The chain employs TRBV5-4 and TRBJ1-6; TRBD1 might be the D (5 bases). V lost 0 bases and J lost 0, with 13 bases in between. The CDR3 has 18 amino acids. The V gene's germline CDR1 is SGHNT and CDR2 YYREEE (reference sequence). The CDR3, as DNA: TGTGCCAGCAGCTTGGATGGCGGGACTAACTCCTATAATTCACCCCTCCACTTT. It is translated as CASSLDGGTNSYNSPLHF.

The chain links TRBV7-2 to TRBJ2-7, with 8 nucleotides matching TRBD2. J lost 1 base, V lost 2 bases, and 13 bases had no gene match. CDR1 and CDR2 from the germline V gene are SGHTA and FQGNSA. The CDR3 contains 18 residues. CDR3 DNA sequence: TGTGCCAGCAGCTTACGTATCTCAGTCGGGAGGGAGTCCTACGAGCAGTACTTC. It translates to CASSLRISVGRESYEQYF.

The chain combines TRBV5-5 with TRBJ2-7; a possible D gene is TRBD2 (6 bases). The CDR3 has 15 residues. V lost 0 bases, J lost 4 bases, and 14 bases lay in between. CDR1 is SGHKS, CDR2 YYEKEE, per germline (reference sequence). The DNA for the CDR3 is TGTGCCAGCAGCTTGGGGGCGGGAACCTTTTACGAGCAGTACTTC. This codes for CASSLGAGTFYEQYF.

The V gene is TRBV24-1, the J gene TRBJ2-6; D unresolved. The CDR3 runs 13 residues. Germline CDR1 KGHDR, CDR2 SFDVKD. Trimming took off 5 bases at V and 1 base at J, with 2 bases between the two ends. Here the CDR3 DNA reads TGTGCCACCAGTGCTTCTGGGGCCAACGTCCTGACTTTC. Translation: CATSASGANVLTF.

This clone was observed once. This sequence joins TRBV9 and TRBJ2-1; possible D gene TRBD2, 6 bases. CDR3 size: 15 residues. The V end lost 0 bases, the J end lost 12 bases, and 19 bases lay between the germline ends. Germline-derived CDR1 and CDR2 are SGDLS and YYNGEE. CDR3 residues: CASSVDGGDKHPQFF. The CDR3 DNA reads TGTGCCAGCAGCGTAGACGGGGGAGATAAACACCCGCAGTTCTTC.

This chain joins TRBV2 and TRBJ2-3, with TRBD2 matching 9 bases. Per germline, CDR1 SNHLY and CDR2 FYNNEI. The J segment lost 1 base and the V segment lost 2 bases, leaving 4 bases of the junction unmatched. The CDR3 is made up of 16 amino acids. Here the CDR3 DNA reads TGTGCCAGCAGTGAATCGGTAGCGGGGGGCACAGATACGCAGTATTTT. It yields the protein CASSESVAGGTDTQYF.